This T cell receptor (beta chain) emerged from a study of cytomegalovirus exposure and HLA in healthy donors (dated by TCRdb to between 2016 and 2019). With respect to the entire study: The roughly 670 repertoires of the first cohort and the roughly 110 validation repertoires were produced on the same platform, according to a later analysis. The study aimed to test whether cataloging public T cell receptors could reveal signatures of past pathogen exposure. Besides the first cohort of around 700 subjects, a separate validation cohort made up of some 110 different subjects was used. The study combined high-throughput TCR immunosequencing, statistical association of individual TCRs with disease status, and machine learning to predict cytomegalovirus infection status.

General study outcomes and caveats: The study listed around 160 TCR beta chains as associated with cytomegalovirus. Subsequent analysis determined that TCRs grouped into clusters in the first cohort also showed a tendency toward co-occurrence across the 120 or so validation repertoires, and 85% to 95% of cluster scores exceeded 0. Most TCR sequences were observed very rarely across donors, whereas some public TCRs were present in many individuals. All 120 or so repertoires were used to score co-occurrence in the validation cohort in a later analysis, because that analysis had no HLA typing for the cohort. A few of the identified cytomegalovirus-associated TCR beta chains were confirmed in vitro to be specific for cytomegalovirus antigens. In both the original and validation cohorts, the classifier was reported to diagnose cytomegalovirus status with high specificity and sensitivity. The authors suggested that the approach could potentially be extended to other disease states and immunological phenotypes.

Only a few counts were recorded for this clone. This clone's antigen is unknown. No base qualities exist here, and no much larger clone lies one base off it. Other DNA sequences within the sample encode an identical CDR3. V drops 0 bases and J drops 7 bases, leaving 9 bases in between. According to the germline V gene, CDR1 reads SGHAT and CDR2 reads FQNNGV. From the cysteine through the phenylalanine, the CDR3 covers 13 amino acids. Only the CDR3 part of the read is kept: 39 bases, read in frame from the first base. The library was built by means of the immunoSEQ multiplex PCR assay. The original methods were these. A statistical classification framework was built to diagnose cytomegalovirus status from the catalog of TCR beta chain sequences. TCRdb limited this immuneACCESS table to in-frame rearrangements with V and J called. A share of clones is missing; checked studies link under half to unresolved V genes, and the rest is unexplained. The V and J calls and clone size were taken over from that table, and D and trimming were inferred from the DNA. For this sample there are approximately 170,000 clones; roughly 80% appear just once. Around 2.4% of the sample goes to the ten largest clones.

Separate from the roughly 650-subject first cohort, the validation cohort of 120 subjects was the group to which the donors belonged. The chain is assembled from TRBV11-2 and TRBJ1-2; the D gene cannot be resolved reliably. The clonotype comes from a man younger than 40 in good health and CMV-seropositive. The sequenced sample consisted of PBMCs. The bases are TGTGCCAGCAGCTTAGACTCCGGCGGTGGCTACACCTTC. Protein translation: CASSLDSGGGYTF.